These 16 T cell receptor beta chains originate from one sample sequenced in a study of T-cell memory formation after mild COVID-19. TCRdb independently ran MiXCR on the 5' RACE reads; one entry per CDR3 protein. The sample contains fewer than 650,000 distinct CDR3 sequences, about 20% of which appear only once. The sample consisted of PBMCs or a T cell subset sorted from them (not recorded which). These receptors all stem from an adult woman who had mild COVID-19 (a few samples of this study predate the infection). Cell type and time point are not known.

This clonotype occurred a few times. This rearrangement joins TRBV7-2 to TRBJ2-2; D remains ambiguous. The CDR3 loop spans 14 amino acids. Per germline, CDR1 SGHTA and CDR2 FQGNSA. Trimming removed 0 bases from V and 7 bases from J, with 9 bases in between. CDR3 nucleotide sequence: TGTGCCAGCAGCTTAGCGCAAGGGAACGGGGAGCTGTTTTTT. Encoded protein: CASSLAQGNGELFF.

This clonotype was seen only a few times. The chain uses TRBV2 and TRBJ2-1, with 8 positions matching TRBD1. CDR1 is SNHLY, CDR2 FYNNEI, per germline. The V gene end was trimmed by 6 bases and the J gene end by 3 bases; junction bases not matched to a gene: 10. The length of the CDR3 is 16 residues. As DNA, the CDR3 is TGTGCCAGCAGGGCTCAGACAGGGGCGTACTACAATGAGCAGTTCTTC. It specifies CASRAQTGAYYNEQFF.

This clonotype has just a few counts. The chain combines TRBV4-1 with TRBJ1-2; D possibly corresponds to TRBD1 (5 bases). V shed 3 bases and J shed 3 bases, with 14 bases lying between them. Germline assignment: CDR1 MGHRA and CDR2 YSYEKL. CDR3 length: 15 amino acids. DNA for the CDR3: TGCGCCAGCAGCCAGCGGGACGGCTCATACTATGGCTACACCTTC. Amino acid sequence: CASSQRDGSYYGYTF.

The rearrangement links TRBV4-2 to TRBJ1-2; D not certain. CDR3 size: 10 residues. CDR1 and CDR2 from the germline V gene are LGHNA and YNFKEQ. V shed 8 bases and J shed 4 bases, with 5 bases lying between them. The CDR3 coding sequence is TGTGCCAGCGGTCTCTATGGCTACACCTTC. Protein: CASGLYGYTF.

The CDR3 sequence: CASSHRDYLNEQFF. CDR3 nucleotide sequence: TGTGCCAGCAGCCATCGGGACTACCTCAATGAGCAGTTCTTC. The chain carries TRBV21-1 and TRBJ2-1. TRBV21-1 is a documented pseudogene. The CDR3 extends over 14 amino acids.

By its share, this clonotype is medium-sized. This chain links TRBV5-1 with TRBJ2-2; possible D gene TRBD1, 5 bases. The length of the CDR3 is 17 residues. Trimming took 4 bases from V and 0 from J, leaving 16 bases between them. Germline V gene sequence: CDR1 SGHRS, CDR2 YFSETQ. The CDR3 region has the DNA TGCGCCAGCAGCAAGGGGCACAGAGATCCGAACACCGGGGAGCTGTTTTTT. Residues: CASSKGHRDPNTGELFF.

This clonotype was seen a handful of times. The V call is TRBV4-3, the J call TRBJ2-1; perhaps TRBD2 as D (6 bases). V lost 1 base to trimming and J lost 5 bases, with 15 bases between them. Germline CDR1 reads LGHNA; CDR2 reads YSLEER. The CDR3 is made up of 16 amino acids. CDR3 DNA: TGCGCCAGCAGCCAAGCGGGGGTCCCGGCGAACAATGAGCAGTTCTTC. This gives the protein CASSQAGVPANNEQFF.

CDR3 region: CASSGQGHYGYTF. CDR3 bases: TGTGCCAGCAGCGGACAGGGCCACTATGGCTACACCTTC. The gene calls are TRBV7-8 and TRBJ1-2; 8 nucleotides line up with TRBD1. Trimming took 5 bases from V and 3 from J; bases not matched to a gene: 2. Per the germline V gene, CDR1 is SGHVS and CDR2 is FQNEAQ. This CDR3 region has 13 residues.

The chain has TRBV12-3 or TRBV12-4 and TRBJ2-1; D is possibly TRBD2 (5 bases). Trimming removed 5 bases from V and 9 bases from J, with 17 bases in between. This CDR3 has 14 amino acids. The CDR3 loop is CASSATTTRTEQFF. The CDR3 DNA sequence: TGTGCCAGCAGTGCCACGACTACACGGACTGAGCAGTTCTTC.

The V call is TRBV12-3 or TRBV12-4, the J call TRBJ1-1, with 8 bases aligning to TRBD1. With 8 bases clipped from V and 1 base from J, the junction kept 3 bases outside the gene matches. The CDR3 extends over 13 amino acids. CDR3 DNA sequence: TGTGCCAGCGGACAGGGTGAGAACACTGAAGCTTTCTTT. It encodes CASGQGENTEAFF.

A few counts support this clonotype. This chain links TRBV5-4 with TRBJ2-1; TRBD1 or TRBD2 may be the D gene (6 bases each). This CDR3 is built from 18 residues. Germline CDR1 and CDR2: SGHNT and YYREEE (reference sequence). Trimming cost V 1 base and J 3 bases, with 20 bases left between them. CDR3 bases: TGTGCCAGCAGCTTGCCCTACGAGGGGGGCTTCGACTACAATGAGCAGTTCTTC. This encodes CASSLPYEGGFDYNEQFF.

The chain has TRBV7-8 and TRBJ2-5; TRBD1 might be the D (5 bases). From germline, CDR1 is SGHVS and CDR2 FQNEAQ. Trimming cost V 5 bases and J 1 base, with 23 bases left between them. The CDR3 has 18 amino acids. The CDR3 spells CASSHDTLRRVLQETQYF. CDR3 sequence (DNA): TGTGCCAGCAGCCATGACACCCTACGCAGGGTGCTCCAAGAGACCCAGTACTTC. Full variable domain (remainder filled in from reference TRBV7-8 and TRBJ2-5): GAGVSQSPRYKVAKRGQDVALRCDPISGHVSLFWYQQALGQGPEFLTYFQNEAQLDKSGLPSDRFFAERPEGSVSTLKIQRTQQEDSAVYLCASSHDTLRRVLQETQYFGPGTRLLVL.

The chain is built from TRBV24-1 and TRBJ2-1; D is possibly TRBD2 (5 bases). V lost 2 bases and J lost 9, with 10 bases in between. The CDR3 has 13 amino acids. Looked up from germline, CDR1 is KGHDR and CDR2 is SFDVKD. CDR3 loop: CATSDYTGSEQFF. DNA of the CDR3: TGTGCCACCAGTGATTACACTGGGAGTGAGCAGTTCTTC.

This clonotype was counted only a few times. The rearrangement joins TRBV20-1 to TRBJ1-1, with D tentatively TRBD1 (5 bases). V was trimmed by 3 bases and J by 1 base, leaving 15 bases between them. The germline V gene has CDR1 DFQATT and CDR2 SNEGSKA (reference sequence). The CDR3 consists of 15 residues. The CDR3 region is CSARDTGGANTEAFF. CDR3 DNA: TGCAGTGCTAGGGACACGGGGGGTGCGAACACTGAAGCTTTCTTT.

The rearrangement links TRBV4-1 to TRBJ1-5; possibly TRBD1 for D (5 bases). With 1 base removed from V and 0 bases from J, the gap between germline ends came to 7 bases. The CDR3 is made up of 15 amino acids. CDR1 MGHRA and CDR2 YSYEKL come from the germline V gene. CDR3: CASSQGDGSNQPQHF. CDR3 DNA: TGCGCCAGCAGCCAAGGGGACGGTAGCAATCAGCCCCAGCATTTT.

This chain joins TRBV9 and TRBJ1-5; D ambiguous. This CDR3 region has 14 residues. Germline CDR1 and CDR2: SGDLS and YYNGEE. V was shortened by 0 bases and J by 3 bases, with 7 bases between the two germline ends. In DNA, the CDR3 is TGTGCCAGCAGCGTAGAGGCCGACAATCAGCCCCAGCATTTT. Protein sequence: CASSVEADNQPQHF.